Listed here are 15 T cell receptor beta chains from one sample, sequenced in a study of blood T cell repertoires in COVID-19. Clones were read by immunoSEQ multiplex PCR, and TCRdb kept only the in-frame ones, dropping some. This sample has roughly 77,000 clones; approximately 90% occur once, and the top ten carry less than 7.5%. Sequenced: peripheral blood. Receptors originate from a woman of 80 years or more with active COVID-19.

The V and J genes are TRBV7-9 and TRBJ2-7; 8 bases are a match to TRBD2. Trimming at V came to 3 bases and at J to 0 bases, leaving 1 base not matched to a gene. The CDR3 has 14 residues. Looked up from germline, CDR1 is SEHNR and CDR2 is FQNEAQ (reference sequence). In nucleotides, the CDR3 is TGTGCCAGCAGCTTTAGCGGGATCTCCTACGAGCAGTACTTC. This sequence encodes CASSFSGISYEQYF.

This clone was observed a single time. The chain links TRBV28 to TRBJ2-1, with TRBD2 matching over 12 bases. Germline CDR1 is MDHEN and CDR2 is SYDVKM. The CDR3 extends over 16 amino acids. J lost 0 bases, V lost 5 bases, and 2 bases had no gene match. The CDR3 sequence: CASSMTSGSSYNEQFF. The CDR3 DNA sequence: TGTGCCAGCAGTATGACTAGCGGGAGCTCCTACAATGAGCAGTTCTTC. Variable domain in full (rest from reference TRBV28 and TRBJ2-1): DVKVTQSSRYLVKRTGEKVFLECVQDMDHENMFWYRQDPGLGLRLIYFSYDVKMKEKGDIPEGYSVSREKKERFSLILESASTNQTSMYLCASSMTSGSSYNEQFFGPGTRLTVL.

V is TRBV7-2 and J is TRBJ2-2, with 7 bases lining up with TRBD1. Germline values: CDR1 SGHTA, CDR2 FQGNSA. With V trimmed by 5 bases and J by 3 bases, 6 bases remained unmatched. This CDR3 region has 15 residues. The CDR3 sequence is CASSLRDSYTGELFF. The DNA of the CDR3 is TGTGCCAGCAGCCTCCGGGACAGCTACACCGGGGAGCTGTTTTTT. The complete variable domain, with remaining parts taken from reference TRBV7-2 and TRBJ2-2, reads GAGVSQSPSNKVTEKGKDVELRCDPISGHTALYWYRQSLGQGLEFLIYFQGNSAPDKSGLPSDRFSAERTGGSVSTLTIQRTQQEDSAVYLCASSLRDSYTGELFFGEGSRLTVL.

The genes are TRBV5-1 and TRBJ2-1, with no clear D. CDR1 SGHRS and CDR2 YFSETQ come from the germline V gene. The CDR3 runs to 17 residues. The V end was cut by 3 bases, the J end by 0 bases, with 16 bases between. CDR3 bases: TGCGCCAGCAGCTCCCGGAGAGCGCCGAGCTCCTACAATGAGCAGTTCTTC. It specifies CASSSRRAPSSYNEQFF.

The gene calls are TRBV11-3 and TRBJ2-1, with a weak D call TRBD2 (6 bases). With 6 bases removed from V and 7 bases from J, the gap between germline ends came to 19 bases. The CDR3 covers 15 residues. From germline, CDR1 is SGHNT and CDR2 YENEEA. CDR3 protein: CASSSRGATRNEQFF. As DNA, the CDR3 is TGTGCCAGCAGTTCAAGAGGGGCGACTAGAAATGAGCAGTTCTTC.

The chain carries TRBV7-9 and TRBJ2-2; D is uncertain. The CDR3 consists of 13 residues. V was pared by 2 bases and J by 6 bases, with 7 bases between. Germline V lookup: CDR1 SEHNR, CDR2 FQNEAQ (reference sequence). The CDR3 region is CASSLHQSGELFF. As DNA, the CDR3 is TGTGCCAGCAGCTTACATCAGTCCGGGGAGCTGTTTTTT.

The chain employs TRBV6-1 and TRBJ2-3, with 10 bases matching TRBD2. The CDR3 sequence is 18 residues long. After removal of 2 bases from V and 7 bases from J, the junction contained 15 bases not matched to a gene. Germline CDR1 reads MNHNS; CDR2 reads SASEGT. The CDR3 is CASSEMASGSVLVYTQYF. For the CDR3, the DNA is TGTGCCAGCAGTGAAATGGCTAGCGGGAGTGTGTTGGTATATACGCAGTATTTT.

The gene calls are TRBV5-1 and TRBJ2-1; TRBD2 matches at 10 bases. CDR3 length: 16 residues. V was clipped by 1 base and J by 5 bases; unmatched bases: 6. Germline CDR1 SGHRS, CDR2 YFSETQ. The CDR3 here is CASSLLGLALDNEQFF. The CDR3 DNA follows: TGCGCCAGCAGCTTGCTGGGACTAGCGCTCGACAATGAGCAGTTCTTC.

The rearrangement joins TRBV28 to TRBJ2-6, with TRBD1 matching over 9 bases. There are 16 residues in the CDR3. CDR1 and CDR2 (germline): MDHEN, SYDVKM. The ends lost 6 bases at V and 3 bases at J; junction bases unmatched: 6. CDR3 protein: CASSAGQGSGANVLTF. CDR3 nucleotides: TGTGCCAGCAGCGCGGGACAGGGAAGTGGGGCCAACGTCCTGACTTTC. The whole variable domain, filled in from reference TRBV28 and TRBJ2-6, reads DVKVTQSSRYLVKRTGEKVFLECVQDMDHENMFWYRQDPGLGLRLIYFSYDVKMKEKGDIPEGYSVSREKKERFSLILESASTNQTSMYLCASSAGQGSGANVLTFGAGSRLTVL.

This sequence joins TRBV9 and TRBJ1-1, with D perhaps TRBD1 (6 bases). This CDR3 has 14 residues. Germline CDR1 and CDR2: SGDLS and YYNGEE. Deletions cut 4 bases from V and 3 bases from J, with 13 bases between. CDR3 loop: CASSPSYRDTEAFF. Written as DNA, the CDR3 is TGTGCCAGCAGCCCAAGCTACAGGGACACTGAAGCTTTCTTT.

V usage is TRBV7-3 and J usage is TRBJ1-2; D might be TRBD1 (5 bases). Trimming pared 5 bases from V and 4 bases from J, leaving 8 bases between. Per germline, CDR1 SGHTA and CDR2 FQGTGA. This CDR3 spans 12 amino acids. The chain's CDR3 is CASSPRGYGYTF. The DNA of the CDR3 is TGTGCCAGCAGCCCTAGGGGCTATGGCTACACCTTC.

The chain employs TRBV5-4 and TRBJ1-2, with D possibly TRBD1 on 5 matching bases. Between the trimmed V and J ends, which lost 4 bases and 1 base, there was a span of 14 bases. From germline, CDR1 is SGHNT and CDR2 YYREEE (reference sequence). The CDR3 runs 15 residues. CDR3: CASSKKGQINYGYTF. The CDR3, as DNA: TGTGCCAGCAGCAAGAAAGGACAAATTAACTATGGCTACACCTTC.

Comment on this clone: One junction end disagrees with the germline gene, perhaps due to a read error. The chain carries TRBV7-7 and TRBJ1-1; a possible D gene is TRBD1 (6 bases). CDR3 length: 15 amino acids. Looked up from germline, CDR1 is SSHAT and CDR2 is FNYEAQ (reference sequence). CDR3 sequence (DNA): TGTGCTAGCAGCCATCACGGGACACCGAACACTGAAGCTTTCTTT. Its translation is CASSHHGTPNTEAFF.

Written as DNA, the CDR3 is TGTGCCAGCAGCTTGGCGGGAGGCGGCCCCCAGCATTTT. Translating gives CASSLAGGGPQHF. The rearrangement links TRBV5-6 to TRBJ1-5; D gene unclear. CDR1 is SGHDT, CDR2 YYEEEE, per germline. This CDR3 contains 13 residues. The germline V and J ends were trimmed by 0 bases and 10 bases, with 11 bases remaining between them.

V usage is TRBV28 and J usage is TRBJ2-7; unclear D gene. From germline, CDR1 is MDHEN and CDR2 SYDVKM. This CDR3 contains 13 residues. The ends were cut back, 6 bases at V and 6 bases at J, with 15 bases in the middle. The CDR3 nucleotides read TGTGCCAGCAGGCACCGAGCCGGTTCCGAGCAGTACTTC. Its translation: CASRHRAGSEQYF. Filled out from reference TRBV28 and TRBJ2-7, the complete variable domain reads DVKVTQSSRYLVKRTGEKVFLECVQDMDHENMFWYRQDPGLGLRLIYFSYDVKMKEKGDIPEGYSVSREKKERFSLILESASTNQTSMYLCASRHRAGSEQYFGPGTRLTVT.